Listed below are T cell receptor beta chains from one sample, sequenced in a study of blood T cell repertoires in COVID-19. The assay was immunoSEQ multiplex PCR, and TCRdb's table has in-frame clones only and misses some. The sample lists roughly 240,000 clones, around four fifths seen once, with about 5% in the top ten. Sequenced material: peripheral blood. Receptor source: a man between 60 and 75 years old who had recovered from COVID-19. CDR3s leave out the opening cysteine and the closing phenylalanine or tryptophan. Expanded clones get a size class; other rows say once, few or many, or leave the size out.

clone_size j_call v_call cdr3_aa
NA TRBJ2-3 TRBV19 ASSIGSNADTQY
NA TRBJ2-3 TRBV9 ASSHLASGTDTQY
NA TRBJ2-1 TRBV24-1 ATSQALAGGKNEQF
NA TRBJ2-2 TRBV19 ASSIDRLAVTGELF
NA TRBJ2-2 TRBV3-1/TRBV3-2 ASSLKAGVGAGELF
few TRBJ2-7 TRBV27 ASSLRGLGAEQY
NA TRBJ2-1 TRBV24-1 ATSDPPLGGSYNEQF
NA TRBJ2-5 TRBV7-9 ASSRDRFETQY
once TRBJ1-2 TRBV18 ASSPAGNYGYT
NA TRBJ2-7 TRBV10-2 ASRAGGVYEQY
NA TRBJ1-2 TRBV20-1 STGLDGYT
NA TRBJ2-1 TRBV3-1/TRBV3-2 ASSQLVWDGGDDNEQF
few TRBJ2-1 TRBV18 ASSPQAGYNEQF
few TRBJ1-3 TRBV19 ASSTTARSGNTIY